This is a list of T cell receptor beta chains from one sample in a study of shared clonotypes between healthy human individuals. Here immunoSEQ multiplex PCR was the method, and the copy in TCRdb shows in-frame clones only, minus some. This table has roughly 2.6 million clones, more than 80% appearing once. The sample comprised naive CD4+ T cells sorted from blood. Source of these receptors: a young man in good health. Each CDR3 is given with its conserved first and last residue. The order of the fields is V gene, clone size, D gene, CDR3 protein. D genes are given only for firm matches. The size entry is marked missing in some rows and otherwise reads once, few, many or a size class.

>TRBV30|few|-
CAWSGGSEAFF
>TRBV6-1|once|-
CASTSTLGLHF
>TRBV6-1|-|-
CGVVGRVNNEQFF
>TRBV7-8|-|-
CASSLAPGPGNTIYF
>TRBV30|-|-
CAWSPGGPTVAKNIQYF
>TRBV5-1|once|TRBD2
CASSLPSGGGQETQYF
>TRBV19|-|TRBD1
CASSRQTGGFETQYF
>TRBV5-6|-|-
CASSPDPQGVNEQFF
>TRBV6-1|-|-
CASSALLPTGNTIYF
>TRBV5-4|-|-
CASSSSVGGTHYGYTF
>TRBV18|-|-
CASSGAGTGANVLTF
>TRBV2|-|TRBD2
CASSEGGTRQETQYF
>TRBV28|-|-
CASSYSWRDTIYF
>TRBV30|-|-
CAWRAGPQETQYF
>TRBV5-1|-|-
CASSLSGSIRQPQHF
>TRBV19|-|-
CASSDTPNSPLHF
>TRBV5-1|-|-
CASSLAGGVAYEQYF
>TRBV7-3|once|TRBD2
CASSLGGGKETQYF
>TRBV5-5|-|-
CASSLVGIGGYGYTF
>TRBV6-5|-|-
CASSYRGRTSETQYF
>TRBV13|-|-
CASSLGGNNEKLFF
>TRBV5-1|-|TRBD2
CASSLGGLAGGYNEQFF
>TRBV2|-|-
CASSETTGKDTQYF
>TRBV19|-|-
CASSIAVGPGETQYF
>TRBV27|-|TRBD1
CASKSGTGKVSGEQFF
>TRBV4-1|-|-
CASSHAGGNYEQYF
>TRBV15|-|TRBD1
CATSRDRGTGVNYGYTF
>TRBV27|-|TRBD1
CASSRTGLSGANVLTF
>TRBV5-1|-|-
CASSLVVLSYEQYF
>TRBV29-1|-|TRBD2
CSVEDPTAGGGRPDTQYF
>TRBV7-2|-|TRBD2
CASSPGLVGTGELFF
>TRBV2|-|TRBD2
CASKGLANTGELFF
>TRBV5-1|-|-
CASSFNSPDTGELFF
>TRBV7-2|-|-
CASSLVGAASTDTQYF
>TRBV4-1|-|-
CASSPGQWTDTQYF
>TRBV6-1|-|-
CASTTGYEQYF
>TRBV2|-|-
CASSGDTGELFF
>TRBV5-4|-|-
CASSRWSTGSYEQYF
>TRBV30|few|-
CASPVSANYGYTF
>TRBV28|-|TRBD1
CASSRQGAYEQYF
>TRBV6-1|-|TRBD2
CASSEGAGAYYEQYF
>TRBV5-4|-|TRBD2
CASSLGRGGGETQYF
>TRBV25-1|-|-
CASSEGGGPGVLDEQYF
>TRBV19|-|-
CASSIDPGGRNQPQHF
>TRBV5-4|-|TRBD1
CASSRDRGQPQHF
>TRBV7-9|-|-
CASSLREGGETQYF
>TRBV5-6|-|-
CASSLPQGSGYTF